This T cell receptor (beta chain) came from a study of cytomegalovirus exposure and HLA in healthy donors. Turning to the study itself: Within the Caucasian-associated ancestry cluster were 81% of the approximately 370 genotyped donors.

Study results and caveats: Reportedly, HLA-A and HLA-B alleles of most subjects were accurately predicted from TCR beta. Reports described diagnosis of cytomegalovirus status by the classifier as highly specific and sensitive. A later look showed TCR association rates differing by HLA locus, highest for DRB1 and lowest for HLA-C.

Primers: 60 Vbeta forward and 13 Jbeta reverse. Assay: immunoSEQ multiplex PCR; the TCRdb copy retains only in-frame clones and omits some. This sample lists roughly 60,000 clones; its ten largest clones have about 4%. To note about this clone: Antigen: not known.

The sequence came from a woman aged 18-35 years in good health and CMV-seronegative. The specimen was PBMCs.

CDR3 in amino acids: CASSEASGGQETQYF. The CDR3 DNA sequence: TGTGCCAGCAGTGAAGCAAGCGGGGGCCAAGAGACCCAGTACTTC. The chain links TRBV6-1 to TRBJ2-5; 8 positions agree with TRBD2. Trimming cost V 0 bases and J 1 base; bases outside gene matches: 1. Germline CDR1 and CDR2: MNHNS and SASEGT. CDR3 length: 15 amino acids.